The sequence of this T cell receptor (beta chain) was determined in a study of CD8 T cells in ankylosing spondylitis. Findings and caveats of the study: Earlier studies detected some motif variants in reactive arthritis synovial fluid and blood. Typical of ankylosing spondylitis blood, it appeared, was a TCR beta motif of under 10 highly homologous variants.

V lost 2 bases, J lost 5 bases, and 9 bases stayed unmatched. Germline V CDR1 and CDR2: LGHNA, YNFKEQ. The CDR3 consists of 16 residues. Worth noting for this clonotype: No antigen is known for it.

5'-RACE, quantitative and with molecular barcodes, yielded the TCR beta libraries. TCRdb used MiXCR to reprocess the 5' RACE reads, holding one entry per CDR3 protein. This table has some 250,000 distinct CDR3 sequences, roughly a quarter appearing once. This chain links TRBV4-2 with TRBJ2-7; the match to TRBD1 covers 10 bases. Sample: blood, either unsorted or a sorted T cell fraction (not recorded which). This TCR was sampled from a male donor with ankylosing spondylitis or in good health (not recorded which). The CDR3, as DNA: TGTGCCAGCAGCCAACCTCCGGGACAGGGGAGCGACGAGCAGTACTTC. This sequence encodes CASSQPPGQGSDEQYF.